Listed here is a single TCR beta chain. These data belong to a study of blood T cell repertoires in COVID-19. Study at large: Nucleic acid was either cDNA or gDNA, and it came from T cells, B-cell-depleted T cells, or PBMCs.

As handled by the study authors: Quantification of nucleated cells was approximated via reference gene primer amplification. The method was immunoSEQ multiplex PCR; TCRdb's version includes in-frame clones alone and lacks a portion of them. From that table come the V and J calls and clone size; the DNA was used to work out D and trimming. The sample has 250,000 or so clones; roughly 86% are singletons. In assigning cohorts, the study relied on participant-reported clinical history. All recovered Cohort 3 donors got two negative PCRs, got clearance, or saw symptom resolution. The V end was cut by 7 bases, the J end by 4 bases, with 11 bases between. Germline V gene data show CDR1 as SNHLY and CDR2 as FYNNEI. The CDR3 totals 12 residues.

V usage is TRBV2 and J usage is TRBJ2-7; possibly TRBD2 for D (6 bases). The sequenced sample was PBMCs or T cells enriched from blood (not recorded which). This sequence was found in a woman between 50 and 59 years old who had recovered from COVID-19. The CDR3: CASTVEGYEQYF. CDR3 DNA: TGTGCCAGCACCGTGGAGGGATACGAGCAGTACTTC.